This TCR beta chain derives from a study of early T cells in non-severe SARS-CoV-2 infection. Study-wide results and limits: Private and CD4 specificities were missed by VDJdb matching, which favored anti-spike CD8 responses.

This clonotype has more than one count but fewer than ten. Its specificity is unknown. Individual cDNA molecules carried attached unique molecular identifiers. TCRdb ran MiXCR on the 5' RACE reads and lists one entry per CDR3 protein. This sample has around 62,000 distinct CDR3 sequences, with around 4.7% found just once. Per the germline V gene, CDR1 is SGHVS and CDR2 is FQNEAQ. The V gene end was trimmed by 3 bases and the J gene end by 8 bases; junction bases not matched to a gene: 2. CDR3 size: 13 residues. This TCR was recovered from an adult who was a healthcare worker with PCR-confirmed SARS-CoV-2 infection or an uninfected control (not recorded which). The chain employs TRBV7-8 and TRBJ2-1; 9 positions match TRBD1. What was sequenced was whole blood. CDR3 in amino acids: CASSFGQGYEQFF. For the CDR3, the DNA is TGTGCCAGCAGCTTCGGACAGGGGTATGAGCAGTTCTTC.